This T cell receptor beta chain was found in a study of metastatic and nonmetastatic thyroid tumors. Study-level background: Peripheral blood and tumor or nodule samples from malignant and benign thyroid patients were compared. Study observations and caveats: Within blood and tumor, benign nodules reportedly had significantly lower TCR beta diversity than malignant thyroid tumors did.

None of the patients had undergone any treatment ahead of thyroid surgery. TCRdb re-clonotyped the PCR reads via MiXCR. The sample includes around 20,000 clones, roughly 22% of them seen just once. This clone has ten or more counts. As yet, its antigen is unknown. This receptor was identified in a female donor with papillary thyroid cancer or a benign thyroid nodule (not recorded which). Some clones in this sample may be carry-over from other donors' samples. The source material was adjacent normal tissue.

CDR3 region: CASSISGGAQPQHF. DNA for the CDR3: TGTGCCAGCAGTATATCAGGGGGCGCCCAGCCCCAGCATTTT. This chain connects TRBV9 to TRBJ1-5; 8 bases map to TRBD1. Germline-derived CDR1 and CDR2 are SGDLS and YYNGEE. The CDR3 length is 14 residues. V shed 5 bases and J 7 bases; nucleotides not matched to a gene: 8.